This TCR beta chain was captured in a study of CD8+CD57+ T cells in acquired aplastic anemia. Overall study context: An average of roughly 3 ug of DNA was obtained from sorted CD4+ and CD8+ cells. Broader study findings: Fewer than 35 CD8+ CDR3 sequences occurred in both the patients and the controls.

This clonotype was observed a few times. Its antigen is undetermined. Those patients picked for sequencing had displayed CD8+CD57+ cell expansion on flow cytometry. The cohort consisted entirely of patients having severe acquired aplastic anemia. The template used for profiling TCR beta VDJ and CDR3 was genomic DNA. TCRdb reprocessed the reads with MiXCR, giving one entry per CDR3 protein. The repertoire holds roughly 170,000 distinct CDR3 sequences, with approximately 48% as singletons. With V trimmed by 6 bases and J by 4 bases, 2 bases remained unmatched. The germline V gene has CDR1 ENHRY and CDR2 SYGVKD. This CDR3 spans 14 amino acids.

The TCR originated in a human donor with aplastic anemia. The genes are TRBV10-3 and TRBJ2-2; TRBD2 matches at 10 bases. Sample: sorted CD4+, CD8+, or CD8+CD57+ T cells (not recorded which) from PBMCs. This CDR3 reads CAIRLAGITGELFF. CDR3 coding DNA: TGTGCCATCAGACTAGCGGGGATCACCGGGGAGCTGTTTTTT.